This T cell receptor (beta chain) was captured in a study of blood T cell repertoires in COVID-19. The overall study: Acute and convalescent COVID-19 samples came from the United States, Italy and Spain.

Germline assignment: CDR1 MNHEY and CDR2 SVGEGT. The CDR3 loop spans 14 amino acids. V dropped 6 bases and J dropped 4; count of bases not matched to a gene: 7. In the source study's methods: Amplified reference gene primers provided the basis for estimating nucleated cell counts. Measured with immunoSEQ multiplex PCR; TCRdb has only the in-frame clones, and not every one. The V and J calls and clone size were taken over from that table, and D and trimming were inferred from the DNA. The sample holds under 200,000 clones, approximately 80% seen once. Participant ages covered about 18 to 89 years across some 25 US areas. Participant-reported clinical history was the basis for cohort assignment.

V and J are TRBV6-2 or TRBV6-3 and TRBJ2-7; TRBD1 matches at 9 bases. This clonotype was obtained from a woman aged 55-75 years with acute COVID-19. The specimen sequenced was PBMCs or T cells enriched from blood (not recorded which). The CDR3: CASSRRQGGYEQYF. Here the CDR3 DNA reads TGTGCCAGCAGCCGCCGACAGGGGGGTTACGAGCAGTACTTC.